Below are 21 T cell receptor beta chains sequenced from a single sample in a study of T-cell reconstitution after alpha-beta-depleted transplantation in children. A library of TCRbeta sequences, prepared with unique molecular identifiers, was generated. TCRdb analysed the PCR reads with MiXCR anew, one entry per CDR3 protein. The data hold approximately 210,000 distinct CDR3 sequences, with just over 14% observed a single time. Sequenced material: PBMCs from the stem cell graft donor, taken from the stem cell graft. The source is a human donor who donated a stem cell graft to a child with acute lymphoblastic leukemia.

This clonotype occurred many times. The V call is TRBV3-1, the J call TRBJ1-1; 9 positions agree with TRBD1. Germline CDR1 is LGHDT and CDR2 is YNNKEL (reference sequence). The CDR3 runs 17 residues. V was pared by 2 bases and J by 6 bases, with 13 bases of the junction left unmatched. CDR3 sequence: CASSQRTGGNVGAEAFF. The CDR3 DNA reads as TGTGCCAGCAGCCAACGTACAGGGGGCAATGTGGGCGCTGAAGCTTTCTTT.

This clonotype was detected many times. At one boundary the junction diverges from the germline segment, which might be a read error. Written as DNA, the CDR3 is TGTGCTAGCAGCTCACTGGGGGGTTACAATGAGCAGTTCTTC. This gives the protein CASSSLGGYNEQFF. V and J are TRBV7-7 and TRBJ2-1; D perhaps matches TRBD2 (6 bases). Germline CDR1 reads SSHAT; CDR2 reads FNYEAQ (reference sequence). The CDR3 has 14 amino acids.

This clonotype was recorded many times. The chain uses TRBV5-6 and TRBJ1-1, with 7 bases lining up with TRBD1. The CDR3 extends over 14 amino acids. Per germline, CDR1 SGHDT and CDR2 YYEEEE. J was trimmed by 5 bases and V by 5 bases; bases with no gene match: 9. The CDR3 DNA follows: TGTGCCAGCAGATTCCGACAGGGAGGAACTGAAGCTTTCTTT. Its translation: CASRFRQGGTEAFF.

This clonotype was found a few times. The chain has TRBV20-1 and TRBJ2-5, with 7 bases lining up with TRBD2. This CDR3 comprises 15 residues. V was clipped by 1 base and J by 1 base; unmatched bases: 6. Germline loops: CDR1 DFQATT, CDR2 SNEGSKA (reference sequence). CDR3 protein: CSARGAGDLQETQYF. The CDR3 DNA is TGCAGTGCTAGAGGCGCGGGAGACCTCCAAGAGACCCAGTACTTC.

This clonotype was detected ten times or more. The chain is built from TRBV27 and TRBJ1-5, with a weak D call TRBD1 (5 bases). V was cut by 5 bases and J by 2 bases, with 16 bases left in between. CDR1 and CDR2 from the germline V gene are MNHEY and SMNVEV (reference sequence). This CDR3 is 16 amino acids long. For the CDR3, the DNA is TGTGCCAGCAGTCTCCGGGGGAGGGACGGCAATCAGCCCCAGCATTTT. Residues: CASSLRGRDGNQPQHF.

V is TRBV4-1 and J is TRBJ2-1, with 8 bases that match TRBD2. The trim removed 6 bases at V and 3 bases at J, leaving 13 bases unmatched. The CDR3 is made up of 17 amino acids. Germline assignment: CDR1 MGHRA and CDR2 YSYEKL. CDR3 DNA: TGCGCCAGCAGTCGTTTATTAGAGCGGGAGTTCTACAATGAGCAGTTCTTC. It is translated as CASSRLLEREFYNEQFF.

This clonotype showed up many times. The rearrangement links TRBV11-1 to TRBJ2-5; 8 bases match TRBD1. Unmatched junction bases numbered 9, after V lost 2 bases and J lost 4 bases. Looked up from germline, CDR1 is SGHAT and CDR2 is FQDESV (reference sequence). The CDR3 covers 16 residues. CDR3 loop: CASSLRQGYNGETQYF. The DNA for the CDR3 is TGTGCCAGCAGCTTACGACAGGGGTACAATGGAGAGACCCAGTACTTC.

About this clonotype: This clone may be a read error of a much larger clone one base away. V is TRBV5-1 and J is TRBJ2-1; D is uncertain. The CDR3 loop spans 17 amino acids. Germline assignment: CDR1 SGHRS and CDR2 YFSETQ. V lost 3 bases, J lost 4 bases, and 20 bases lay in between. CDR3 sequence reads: CASSSQVSRYFYNEQFF. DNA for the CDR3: TGCGCCAGCAGCTCGCAAGTTAGCAGGTATTTTTACAATGAGCAGTTCTTC.

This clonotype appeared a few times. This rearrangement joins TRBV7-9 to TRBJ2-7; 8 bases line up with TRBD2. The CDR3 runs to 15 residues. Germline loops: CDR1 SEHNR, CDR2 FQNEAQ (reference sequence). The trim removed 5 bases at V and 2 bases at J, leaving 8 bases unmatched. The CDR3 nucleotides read TGTGCCAGCAGCGCTACTAGCGGCCACCCCTACGAGCAGTACTTC. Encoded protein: CASSATSGHPYEQYF.

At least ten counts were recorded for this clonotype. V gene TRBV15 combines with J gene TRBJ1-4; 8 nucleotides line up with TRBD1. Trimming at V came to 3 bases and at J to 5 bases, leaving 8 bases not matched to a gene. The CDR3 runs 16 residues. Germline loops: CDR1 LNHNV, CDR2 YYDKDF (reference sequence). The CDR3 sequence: CATSRDRDRLNEKLFF. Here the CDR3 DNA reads TGTGCCACCAGCAGGGACCGGGACAGGTTGAATGAAAAACTGTTTTTT.

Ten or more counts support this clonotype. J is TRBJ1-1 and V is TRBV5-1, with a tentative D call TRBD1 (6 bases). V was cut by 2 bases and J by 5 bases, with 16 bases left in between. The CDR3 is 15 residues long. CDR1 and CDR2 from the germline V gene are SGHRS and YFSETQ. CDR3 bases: TGCGCCAGCAGCTTCGGGGGGGGCTATAATACTGAAGCTTTCTTT. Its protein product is CASSFGGGYNTEAFF. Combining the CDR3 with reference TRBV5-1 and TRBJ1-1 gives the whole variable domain KAGVTQTPRYLIKTRGQQVTLSCSPISGHRSVSWYQQTPGQGLQFLFEYFSETQRNKGNFPGRFSGRQFSNSRSEMNVSTLELGDSALYLCASSFGGGYNTEAFFGQGTRLTVV.

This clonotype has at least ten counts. The CDR3 region is CASSSPLTSADEQFF. The CDR3 nucleotides are TGTGCCAGCAGCTCACCCCTTACTAGCGCCGATGAGCAGTTCTTC. The genes are TRBV7-8 and TRBJ2-1; 7 bases align to TRBD2. J was trimmed by 8 bases and V by 4 bases; bases with no gene match: 11. Germline lookup yields CDR1 SGHVS and CDR2 FQNEAQ. This CDR3 region has 15 residues.

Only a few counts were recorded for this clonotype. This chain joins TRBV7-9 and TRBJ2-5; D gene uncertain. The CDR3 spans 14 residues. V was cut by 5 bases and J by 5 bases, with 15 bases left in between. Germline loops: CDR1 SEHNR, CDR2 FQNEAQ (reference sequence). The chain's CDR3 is CASSHLEFWETQYF. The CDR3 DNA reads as TGTGCCAGCAGCCATCTGGAGTTTTGGGAGACCCAGTACTTC.

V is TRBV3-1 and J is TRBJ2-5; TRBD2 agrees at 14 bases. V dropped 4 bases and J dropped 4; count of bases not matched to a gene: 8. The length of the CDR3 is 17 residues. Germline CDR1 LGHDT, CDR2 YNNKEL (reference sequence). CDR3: CASSPLGTSGSGETQYF. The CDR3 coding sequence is TGTGCCAGCAGCCCACTAGGGACTAGCGGGAGTGGAGAGACCCAGTACTTC.

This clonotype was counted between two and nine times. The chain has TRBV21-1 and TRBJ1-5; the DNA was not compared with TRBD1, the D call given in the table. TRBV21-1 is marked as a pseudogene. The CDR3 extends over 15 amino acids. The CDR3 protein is CASLPFTRTNQPQHF. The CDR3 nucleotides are TGTGCCAGCTTGCCATTTACCCGGACCAATCAGCCCCAGCATTTT.

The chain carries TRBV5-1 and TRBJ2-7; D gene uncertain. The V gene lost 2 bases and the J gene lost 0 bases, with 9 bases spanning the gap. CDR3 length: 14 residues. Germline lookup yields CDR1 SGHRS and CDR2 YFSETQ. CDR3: CASSFALGSYEQYF. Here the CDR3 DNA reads TGCGCCAGCAGCTTTGCTTTAGGCTCCTACGAGCAGTACTTC.

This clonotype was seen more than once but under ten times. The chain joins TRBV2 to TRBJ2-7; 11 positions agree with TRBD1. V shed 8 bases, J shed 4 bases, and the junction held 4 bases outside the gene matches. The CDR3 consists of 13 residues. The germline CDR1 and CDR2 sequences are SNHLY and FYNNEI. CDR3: CASFRDRGYEQYF. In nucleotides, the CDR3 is TGTGCCAGCTTCCGGGACAGGGGGTACGAGCAGTACTTC.

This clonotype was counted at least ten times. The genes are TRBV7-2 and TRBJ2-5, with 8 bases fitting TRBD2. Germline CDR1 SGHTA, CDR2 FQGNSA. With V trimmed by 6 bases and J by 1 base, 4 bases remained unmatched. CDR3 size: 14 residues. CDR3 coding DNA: TGTGCCAGCAGGTCCGGGACTAGCCAAGAGACCCAGTACTTC. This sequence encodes CASRSGTSQETQYF.

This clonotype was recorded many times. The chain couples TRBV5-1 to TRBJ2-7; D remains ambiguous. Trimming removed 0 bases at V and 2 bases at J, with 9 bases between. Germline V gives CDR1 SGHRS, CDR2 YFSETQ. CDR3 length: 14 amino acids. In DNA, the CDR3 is TGCGCCAGCAGCTTGGCCGACGCAGCCTACGAGCAGTACTTC. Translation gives CASSLADAAYEQYF.

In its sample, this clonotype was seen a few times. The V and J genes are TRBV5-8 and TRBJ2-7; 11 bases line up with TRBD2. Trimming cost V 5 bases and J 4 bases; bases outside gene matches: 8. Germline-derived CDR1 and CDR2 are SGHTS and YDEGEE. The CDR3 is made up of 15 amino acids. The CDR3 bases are TGTGCCAGCAGATTAGCGGGAGGGCCGGAATACGAGCAGTACTTC. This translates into CASRLAGGPEYEQYF.

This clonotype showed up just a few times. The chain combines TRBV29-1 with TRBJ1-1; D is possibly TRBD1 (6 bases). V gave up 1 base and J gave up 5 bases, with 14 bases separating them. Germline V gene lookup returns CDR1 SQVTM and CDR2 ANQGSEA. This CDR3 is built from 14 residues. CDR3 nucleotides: TGCAGCGTTGAAGCGCAGGGGAGATGGACTGAAGCTTTCTTT. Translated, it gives CSVEAQGRWTEAFF.